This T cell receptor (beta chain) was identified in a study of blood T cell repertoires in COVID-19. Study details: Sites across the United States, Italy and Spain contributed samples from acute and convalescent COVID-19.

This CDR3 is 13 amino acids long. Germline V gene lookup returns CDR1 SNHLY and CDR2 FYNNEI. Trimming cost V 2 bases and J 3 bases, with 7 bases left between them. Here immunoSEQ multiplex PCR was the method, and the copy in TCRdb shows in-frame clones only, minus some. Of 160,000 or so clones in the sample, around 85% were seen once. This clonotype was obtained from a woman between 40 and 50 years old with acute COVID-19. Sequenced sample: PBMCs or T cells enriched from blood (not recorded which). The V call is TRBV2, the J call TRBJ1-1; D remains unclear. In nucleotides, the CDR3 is TGTGCCAGCAGTGAATCGGGATACACTGAAGCTTTCTTT. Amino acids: CASSESGYTEAFF.